Each of the 10 T cell receptor beta chains below was sequenced from the same sample in a study of beta chain features in type 1 diabetes. Expressed TCRB transcripts got sequenced, as all isolated RNA was reverse transcribed. Method: immunoSEQ multiplex PCR; TCRdb's copy keeps in-frame clones and lacks some. The sample includes hundreds of thousands of clones, 25% to 35% seen only once; the top ten take about 0.065%. The specimen sequenced was naive CD4+ T cells from blood. These receptors came from a man aged 18 to 29 in good health.

The rearrangement uses TRBV4-3 and TRBJ2-3; no definite D call. This CDR3 is 15 amino acids long. The germline gives CDR1 LGHNA, CDR2 YSLEER. V was pared by 0 bases and J by 5 bases, with 12 bases between. CDR3 protein: CASSQDGPGKDTQYF. CDR3 nucleotide sequence: TGCGCCAGCAGCCAAGATGGTCCCGGAAAAGATACGCAGTATTTT.

V and J are TRBV11-2 and TRBJ2-5, with 12 bases that match TRBD1. Losses at the gene ends were 5 bases for V and 5 bases for J; bases not matched to a gene: 6. This CDR3 contains 15 residues. CDR1 and CDR2 from the germline V gene are SGHAT and FQNNGV. DNA of the CDR3: TGTGCCAGCAGCGGGACAGGGGGCGCAGGGGAGACCCAGTACTTC. Protein product: CASSGTGGAGETQYF.

This chain links TRBV30 with TRBJ2-1; D unresolved. Germline values: CDR1 GTSNPN, CDR2 SVGIG (reference sequence). V was clipped by 0 bases and J by 10 bases, with 16 bases between them. There are 14 residues in the CDR3. The CDR3 DNA follows: TGTGCCTGGAGTGTACGTCTCGACCTGGGCGAGCAGTTCTTC. It specifies CAWSVRLDLGEQFF.

This chain links TRBV6-5 with TRBJ2-7; D possibly corresponds to TRBD2 (5 bases). CDR1 and CDR2 from the germline V gene are MNHEY and SVGAGI. V lost 0 bases, J lost 2 bases, and 11 bases lay in between. This CDR3 has 15 amino acids. As DNA, the CDR3 is TGTGCCAGCAGTTACTCGACAACTAGAACCTACGAGCAGTACTTC. As protein: CASSYSTTRTYEQYF.

V is TRBV30 and J is TRBJ2-7; 7 bases align to TRBD2. The germline V gene has CDR1 GTSNPN and CDR2 SVGIG (reference sequence). The J segment lost 4 bases and the V segment lost 2 bases, leaving 5 bases of the junction unmatched. The CDR3 consists of 13 residues. CDR3 amino acids: CAWSRTSQYEQYF. DNA for the CDR3: TGTGCCTGGAGTAGGACTAGTCAGTACGAGCAGTACTTC.

This sequence joins TRBV12-5 and TRBJ2-6, with D possibly TRBD1 on 5 matching bases. Germline CDR1 and CDR2: LGHNT and FRNRAP. There are 15 residues in the CDR3. Trimming cost V 6 bases and J 1 base, with 10 bases left between them. CDR3 amino acids: CASGLHRSGANVLTF. In DNA form, the CDR3 reads TGTGCTAGTGGCCTCCACAGGTCTGGGGCCAACGTCCTGACTTTC.

J is TRBJ2-7 and V is TRBV19; 8 nucleotides match TRBD1. The CDR3 has 14 residues. Trimming took 4 bases from V and 6 from J; bases not matched to a gene: 8. Germline values: CDR1 LNHDA, CDR2 SQIVND (reference sequence). The CDR3 DNA is TGTGCCAGTAGTACCACAGGACAGGGCGGCGAGCAGTACTTC. Translating it yields CASSTTGQGGEQYF. Combining the CDR3 with reference TRBV19 and TRBJ2-7 gives the whole variable domain DGGITQSPKYLFRKEGQNVTLSCEQNLNHDAMYWYRQDPGQGLRLIYYSQIVNDFQKGDIAEGYSVSREKKESFPLTVTSAQKNPTAFYLCASSTTGQGGEQYFGPGTRLTVT.

The gene calls are TRBV7-2 and TRBJ2-1; 8 bases are shared with TRBD2. The length of the CDR3 is 17 residues. CDR1 and CDR2 (germline): SGHTA, FQGNSA. V trimming: 5 bases; J trimming: 1 base; junction bases outside the gene matches: 10. Here the CDR3 DNA reads TGTGCCAGCAGCCTCCGGTTAGCGGGAAGGTCCTACAATGAGCAGTTCTTC. As protein: CASSLRLAGRSYNEQFF.

Of note for this clone: Other DNA sequences from this sample encode an identical CDR3 as well. This sequence joins TRBV29-1 and TRBJ1-1, with D hard to call. The CDR3 covers 12 residues. Germline assignment: CDR1 SQVTM and CDR2 ANQGSEA. Trimming removed 2 bases at V and 1 base at J, with 5 bases between. The CDR3 DNA is TGCAGCGTTGAAAGATCGAACACTGAAGCTTTCTTT. It encodes CSVERSNTEAFF. The full variable domain, completed using reference TRBV29-1 and TRBJ1-1, is SAVISQKPSRDICQRGTSLTIQCQVDSQVTMMFWYRQQPGQSLTLIATANQGSEATYESGFVIDKFPISRPNLTFSTLTVSNMSPEDSSIYLCSVERSNTEAFFGQGTRLTVV.

The gene calls are TRBV7-6 and TRBJ2-7; D gene ambiguous. The V gene's germline CDR1 is SGHVS and CDR2 FNYEAQ. There are 15 residues in the CDR3. Trimming cost V 2 bases and J 2 bases, with 13 bases left between them. CDR3 residues: CASSLRGPNAYEQYF. In nucleotides, the CDR3 is TGTGCCAGCAGCTTAAGAGGACCGAATGCCTACGAGCAGTACTTC.